One sample yielded the 22 T cell receptor beta chains listed below, sequenced in a study of blood T cells in healthy people across ages. PCR was performed a second time for 7 to 11 cycles using a sample-barcoded 5' primer and a J-beta primer mix. TCRdb processed the 5' RACE reads anew with MiXCR; each CDR3 protein has one entry. The data show around 800,000 distinct CDR3 sequences, around 62% seen once. Material for sequencing was blood. The receptors derive from a man aged 25 to 45 in good health.

This chain connects TRBV12-3 or TRBV12-4 to TRBJ2-3; TRBD1 might be the D (6 bases). Trimming took 3 bases from V and 4 from J, leaving 11 bases between them. The length of the CDR3 is 14 residues. The CDR3 bases are TGTGCCAGCAGTTTCCACAGGGCTGCAGATACGCAGTATTTT. As protein: CASSFHRAADTQYF.

In its sample, this clonotype was seen a few times. The J gene is TRBJ2-3, the V gene TRBV6-1; perhaps TRBD2 as D (7 bases). Germline lookup yields CDR1 MNHNS and CDR2 SASEGT. The CDR3 has 15 amino acids. V lost 0 bases and J lost 5, with 12 bases in between. CDR3 bases: TGTGCCAGCAGTGAAGCGGGGGGGCTTCAAGATACGCAGTATTTT. It is translated as CASSEAGGLQDTQYF.

J is TRBJ2-3 and V is TRBV6-5; maybe TRBD1 (5 bases). The CDR3 contains 13 residues. The germline CDR1 and CDR2 sequences are MNHEY and SVGAGI. Trimming took off 6 bases at V and 2 bases at J, with 9 bases between the two ends. CDR3: CASSWTTTDTQYF. In nucleotides, the CDR3 is TGTGCCAGCAGCTGGACAACCACAGATACGCAGTATTTT.

This chain uses TRBV15 with TRBJ2-1; TRBD2 might be the D (5 bases). This CDR3 has 16 amino acids. The ends were cut back, 0 bases at V and 7 bases at J, with 16 bases in the middle. CDR1 and CDR2 (germline): LNHNV, YYDKDF (reference sequence). The CDR3 DNA is TGTGCCACCAGCAGAGATCGGTGGGGAGCTTCGAATGAGCAGTTCTTC. Protein product: CATSRDRWGASNEQFF.

This clonotype was observed a few times. This rearrangement joins TRBV10-3 to TRBJ1-5; 7 bases fit TRBD1. The CDR3 consists of 17 residues. The trim removed 0 bases at V and 8 bases at J, leaving 13 bases unmatched. The V gene's germline CDR1 is ENHRY and CDR2 SYGVKD. Here the CDR3 reads CAISESLGGQAIEPQHF. CDR3 nucleotide sequence: TGTGCCATCAGTGAGTCGCTGGGAGGACAGGCTATAGAGCCCCAGCATTTT.

The CDR3 bases are TGTGCCAGCAGTAAAGGGTATGATGAGACCCAGTACTTC. The encoded protein is CASSKGYDETQYF. V and J are TRBV28 and TRBJ2-5; D remains ambiguous. Germline values: CDR1 MDHEN, CDR2 SYDVKM. This CDR3 comprises 13 residues. V was pared by 5 bases and J by 5 bases, with 12 bases between. The variable domain in full, with the rest retrieved from reference TRBV28 and TRBJ2-5, is DVKVTQSSRYLVKRTGEKVFLECVQDMDHENMFWYRQDPGLGLRLIYFSYDVKMKEKGDIPEGYSVSREKKERFSLILESASTNQTSMYLCASSKGYDETQYFGPGTRLLVL.

This clonotype was seen a few times. One end of the junction varies from germline; a read error may be responsible. This chain uses TRBV7-7 with TRBJ2-5; 7 nucleotides match TRBD2. Germline CDR1 SSHAT, CDR2 FNYEAQ (reference sequence). This CDR3 is 14 amino acids long. Here the CDR3 DNA reads TGTGCTAGCAGCTTCCGCGGGGGACAAGAGACCCAGTACTTC. Its protein is CASSFRGGQETQYF.

CDR3 residues: CASVAGYNEQFF. CDR3 nucleotide sequence: TGTGCCTCGGTAGCGGGGTACAATGAGCAGTTCTTC. V and J are TRBV28 and TRBJ2-1; 8 bases fit TRBD2. CDR1 and CDR2 (germline): MDHEN, SYDVKM. The trim removed 11 bases at V and 4 bases at J, leaving 4 bases unmatched. This CDR3 has 12 residues.

The chain employs TRBV6-5 and TRBJ2-1; 12 nucleotides agree with TRBD2. This CDR3 spans 14 amino acids. Trimming removed 6 bases from V and 7 bases from J; junction bases left unmatched: 4. Germline V lookup: CDR1 MNHEY, CDR2 SVGAGI. CDR3 region: CASRKTSGGNEQFF. Written as DNA, the CDR3 is TGTGCCAGCAGAAAGACTAGCGGGGGAAATGAGCAGTTCTTC.

This clonotype was detected only a few times. The J gene is TRBJ2-7, the V gene TRBV11-2; D remains ambiguous. There are 16 residues in the CDR3. In germline, CDR1 is SGHAT, CDR2 FQNNGV. Trimming cost V 5 bases and J 2 bases, with 19 bases left between them. The CDR3 nucleotides are TGTGCCAGCAGCCCTATAGTTACCCTAAGGGCCTACGAGCAGTACTTC. Translation gives CASSPIVTLRAYEQYF.

The J gene is TRBJ1-5, the V gene TRBV28; D remains ambiguous. Germline CDR1 and CDR2: MDHEN and SYDVKM. Deletions cut 5 bases from V and 3 bases from J, with 8 bases between. The CDR3 has 13 residues. CDR3 sequence: CASSGGINQPQHF. The CDR3 DNA is TGTGCCAGCAGTGGCGGTATCAATCAGCCCCAGCATTTT. Looking up the rest from reference TRBV28 and TRBJ1-5 gives the full variable domain: DVKVTQSSRYLVKRTGEKVFLECVQDMDHENMFWYRQDPGLGLRLIYFSYDVKMKEKGDIPEGYSVSREKKERFSLILESASTNQTSMYLCASSGGINQPQHFGDGTRLSIL.

V and J are TRBV7-2 and TRBJ2-1; 12 bases agree with TRBD2. Germline CDR1 reads SGHTA; CDR2 reads FQGNSA. V trimming: 5 bases; J trimming: 6 bases; junction bases outside the gene matches: 8. The CDR3 is 16 amino acids. The CDR3 is CASSRILAGGRNEQFF. In nucleotides, the CDR3 is TGTGCCAGCAGCCGCATCCTAGCGGGGGGGCGCAATGAGCAGTTCTTC.

The V and J genes are TRBV7-3 and TRBJ2-2; TRBD2 matches at 10 bases. The CDR3 has 16 residues. J lost 3 bases, V lost 5 bases, and 6 bases had no gene match. Germline V gene data show CDR1 as SGHTA and CDR2 as FQGTGA. The CDR3 DNA reads as TGTGCCAGCAGCCGGAGACTAGCGGGCTACACCGGGGAGCTGTTTTTT. It translates to CASSRRLAGYTGELFF.

This rearrangement joins TRBV12-3 or TRBV12-4 to TRBJ1-1; D is ambiguous. The CDR3 consists of 13 residues. V was clipped by 7 bases and J by 3 bases, with 12 bases between them. Here the CDR3 reads CASNEQLDTEAFF. CDR3 nucleotides: TGTGCCAGCAACGAGCAGCTGGACACTGAAGCTTTCTTT.

V is TRBV12-3 or TRBV12-4 and J is TRBJ1-6, with D maybe TRBD1 (5 bases). Trimming removed 7 bases at V and 0 bases at J, with 13 bases between. This CDR3 region has 16 residues. The CDR3 loop is CASTDGGSSYNSPLHF. The DNA for the CDR3 is TGTGCCAGCACCGACGGGGGGAGCTCCTATAATTCACCCCTCCACTTT.

This chain connects TRBV20-1 to TRBJ2-4; 7 bases are shared with TRBD2. The CDR3 covers 14 residues. V lost 2 bases to trimming and J lost 7 bases; unmatched junction nucleotides: 8. CDR1 is DFQATT and CDR2 is SNEGSKA in the germline V gene (reference sequence). CDR3 residues: CSARSGVGGNIQYF. The CDR3 bases are TGCAGTGCTAGATCCGGAGTGGGGGGGAACATTCAGTACTTC.

The chain couples TRBV11-1 to TRBJ2-7; D is tentatively TRBD1 or TRBD2 (5 bases each). Germline lookup yields CDR1 SGHAT and CDR2 FQDESV (reference sequence). V gave up 7 bases and J gave up 7 bases, with 20 bases separating them. The CDR3 has 14 amino acids. The DNA for the CDR3 is TGTGCCAGCACTCTCACCGGGGACCGGGGAGAGCAGTACTTC. Translating it yields CASTLTGDRGEQYF.

Here the CDR3 reads CASSPDRPGDYGYTF. The CDR3 DNA reads as TGTGCCAGCAGCCCAGACAGGCCCGGCGACTATGGCTACACCTTC. The chain uses TRBV5-6 and TRBJ1-2; D possibly corresponds to TRBD1 (6 bases). The CDR3 sequence is 15 residues long. V dropped 4 bases and J dropped 3 bases, with 16 bases sitting between them. In germline, CDR1 is SGHDT, CDR2 YYEEEE.

This clonotype was counted a few times. The chain has TRBV5-4 and TRBJ2-1, with D possibly TRBD2 on 7 matching bases. Between the trimmed V and J ends, which lost 4 bases and 6 bases, there was a span of 23 bases. Germline V gene data show CDR1 as SGHNT and CDR2 as YYREEE (reference sequence). The CDR3 length is 17 residues. The CDR3 nucleotides read TGTGCCAGCAGCCCTGGGGGGGTAGGGGGGCTAGGCAATGAGCAGTTCTTC. Translating it yields CASSPGGVGGLGNEQFF.

About this clonotype: A read error may produce the germline difference seen at one junction end. The chain joins TRBV3-1 to TRBJ1-6; the D gene is possibly TRBD1 (6 bases). The CDR3 covers 14 residues. CDR1 LGHDT and CDR2 YNNKEL come from the germline V gene (reference sequence). The CDR3 coding sequence is TGTGCCAGCAGCCAAGCGGGACATAACTCACCCCTCCACTTT. This translates into CASSQAGHNSPLHF. Full variable domain (remainder filled in from reference TRBV3-1 and TRBJ1-6): DTAVSQTPKYLVTQMGNDKSIKCEQNLGHDTMYWYKQDSKKFLKIMFSYNNKELIINETVPNRFSPKSPDKAHLNLHINSLELGDSAVYFCASSQAGHNSPLHFGNGTRLTVT.

The CDR3 DNA follows: TGTGCCAGCAGTCACGAGAGGGGAGAGACCCAGTTCTTC. As protein: CASSHERGETQFF. The chain joins TRBV6-5 to TRBJ2-5, with D tentatively TRBD1 or TRBD2 (5 bases each). The J call may be faulty, since TRBJ2-1 better matches the DNA end. Germline CDR1 reads MNHEY; CDR2 reads SVGAGI. The CDR3 runs 13 residues.

The CDR3: CASSQDSIRGVLTF. Here the CDR3 DNA reads TGCGCCAGCAGCCAAGACAGCATTCGGGGCGTCCTGACTTTC. This chain connects TRBV4-3 to TRBJ2-6, with D possibly TRBD2 on 5 matching bases. V was cut by 0 bases and J by 12 bases, with 12 bases left in between. The CDR3 runs 14 residues. In germline, CDR1 is LGHNA, CDR2 YSLEER.